This T cell receptor beta chain emerged from a study of OX40 agonist ivuxolimab in advanced cancers. Background on the study: One patient with hepatocellular carcinoma and two with cutaneous melanoma, three in all, had partial responses. Findings and caveats of the study: Among the nonresponders, some also had low normalized T-cell clonal expansion.

Assay used: immunoSEQ multiplex PCR; TCRdb lists only in-frame clones, some missing. The repertoire holds about 75,000 clones, about 88% seen once, with roughly 17% in the top ten. V lost 7 bases, J lost 3 bases, and 0 bases stayed unmatched. CDR1 PRHDT and CDR2 FYEKMQ come from the germline V gene (reference sequence). The CDR3 contains 11 residues. Notes on this clone: Its antigen remains unidentified.

The receptor comes from an adult with an advanced solid tumor such as melanoma, head and neck, liver or kidney cancer. The chain uses TRBV13 and TRBJ2-7, with 7 bases that match TRBD2. The sample here was CD4+ or CD8+ T cells sorted from blood, taken in a trial of the OX40 agonist ivuxolimab. CDR3 nucleotide sequence: TGTGCCAGCACGGGAGGCTACGAGCAGTACTTC. It translates to CASTGGYEQYF.